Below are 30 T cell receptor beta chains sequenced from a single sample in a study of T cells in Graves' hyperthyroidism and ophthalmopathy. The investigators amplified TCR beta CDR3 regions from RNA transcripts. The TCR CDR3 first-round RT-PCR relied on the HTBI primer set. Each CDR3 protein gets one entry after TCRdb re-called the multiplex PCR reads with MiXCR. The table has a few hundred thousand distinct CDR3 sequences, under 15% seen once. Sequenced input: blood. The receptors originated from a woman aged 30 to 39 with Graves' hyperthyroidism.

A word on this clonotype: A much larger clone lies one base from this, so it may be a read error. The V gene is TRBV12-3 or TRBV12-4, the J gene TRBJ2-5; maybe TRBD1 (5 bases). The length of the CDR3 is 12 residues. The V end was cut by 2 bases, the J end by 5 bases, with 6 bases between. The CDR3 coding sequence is TGTGCCAGCAGTTTAAAGGGGGAGACCCAGTACTTC. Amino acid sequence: CASSLKGETQYF.

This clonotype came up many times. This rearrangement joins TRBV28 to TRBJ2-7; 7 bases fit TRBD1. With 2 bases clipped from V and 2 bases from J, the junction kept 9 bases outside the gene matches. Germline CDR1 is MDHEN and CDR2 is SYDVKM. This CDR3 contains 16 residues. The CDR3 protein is CASSLNSETGTYEQYF. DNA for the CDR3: TGTGCCAGCAGTTTAAATTCCGAGACAGGGACCTACGAGCAGTACTTC.

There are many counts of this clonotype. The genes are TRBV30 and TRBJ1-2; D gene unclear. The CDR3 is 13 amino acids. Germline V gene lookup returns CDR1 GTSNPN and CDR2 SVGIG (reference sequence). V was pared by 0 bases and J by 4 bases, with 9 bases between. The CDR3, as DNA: TGTGCCTGGAGTGTTGGGCAGATCTATGGCTACACCTTC. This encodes CAWSVGQIYGYTF.

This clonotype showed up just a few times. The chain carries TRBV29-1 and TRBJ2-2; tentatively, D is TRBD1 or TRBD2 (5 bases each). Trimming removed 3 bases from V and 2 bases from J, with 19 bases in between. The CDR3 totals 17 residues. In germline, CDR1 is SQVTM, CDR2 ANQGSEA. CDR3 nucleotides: TGCAGCGTTGAGGACACCTGGGGACGCTCAAACACCGGGGAGCTGTTTTTT. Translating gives CSVEDTWGRSNTGELFF.

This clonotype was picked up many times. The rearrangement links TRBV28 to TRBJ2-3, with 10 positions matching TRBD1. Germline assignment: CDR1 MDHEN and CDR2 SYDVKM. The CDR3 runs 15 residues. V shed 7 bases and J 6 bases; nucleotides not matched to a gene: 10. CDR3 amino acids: CASNGDRGPSDTQYF. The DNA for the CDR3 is TGTGCCAGCAACGGAGACAGGGGGCCTTCGGATACGCAGTATTTT.

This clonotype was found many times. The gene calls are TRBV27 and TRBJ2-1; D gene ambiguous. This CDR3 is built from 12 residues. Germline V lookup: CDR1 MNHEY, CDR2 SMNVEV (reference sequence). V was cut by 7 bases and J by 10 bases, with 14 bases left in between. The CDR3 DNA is TGTGCCAGCATGGGTGAGGTCAGAGAGCAGTTCTTC. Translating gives CASMGEVREQFF.

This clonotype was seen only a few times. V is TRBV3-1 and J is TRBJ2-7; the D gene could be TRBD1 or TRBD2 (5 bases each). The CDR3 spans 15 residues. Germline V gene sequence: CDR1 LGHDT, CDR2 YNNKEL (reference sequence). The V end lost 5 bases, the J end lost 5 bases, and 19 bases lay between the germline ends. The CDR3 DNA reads TGTGCCAGCAGCGAGGGGCGCGGCTGGGGCCACGAGCAGTACTTC. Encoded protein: CASSEGRGWGHEQYF.

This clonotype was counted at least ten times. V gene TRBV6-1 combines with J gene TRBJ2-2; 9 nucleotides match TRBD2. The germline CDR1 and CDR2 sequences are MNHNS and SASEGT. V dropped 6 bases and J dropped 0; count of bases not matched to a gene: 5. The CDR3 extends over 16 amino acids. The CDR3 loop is CASRVAGVANTGELFF. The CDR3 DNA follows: TGTGCCAGCAGAGTAGCGGGAGTGGCGAACACCGGGGAGCTGTTTTTT.

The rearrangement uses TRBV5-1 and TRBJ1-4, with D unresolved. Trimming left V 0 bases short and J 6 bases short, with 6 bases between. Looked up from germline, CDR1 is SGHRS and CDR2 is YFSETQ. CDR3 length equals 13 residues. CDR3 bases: TGCGCCAGCAGCTTGGCGCAGGATGAAAAACTGTTTTTT. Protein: CASSLAQDEKLFF.

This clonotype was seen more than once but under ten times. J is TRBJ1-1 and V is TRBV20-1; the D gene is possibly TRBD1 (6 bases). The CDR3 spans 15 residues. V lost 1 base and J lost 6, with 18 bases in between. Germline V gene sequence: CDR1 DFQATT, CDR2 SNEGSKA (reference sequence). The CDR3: CSARGSIGGRAEAFF. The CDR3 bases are TGCAGTGCTAGAGGCTCCATAGGGGGGCGCGCTGAAGCTTTCTTT.

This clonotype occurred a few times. CDR3 nucleotide sequence: TGTGCCAGCAGCGTTCGTCCGACAGGGCATACTGAAGCTTTCTTT. Amino acids: CASSVRPTGHTEAFF. The genes are TRBV9 and TRBJ1-1; the match to TRBD1 covers 7 bases. Per germline, CDR1 SGDLS and CDR2 YYNGEE. J lost 5 bases, V lost 2 bases, and 9 bases had no gene match. This CDR3 region has 15 residues.

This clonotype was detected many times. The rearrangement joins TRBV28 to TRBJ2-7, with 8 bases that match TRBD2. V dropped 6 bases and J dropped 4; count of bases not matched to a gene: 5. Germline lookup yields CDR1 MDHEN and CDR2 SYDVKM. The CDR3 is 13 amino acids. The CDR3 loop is CASRLSGSYEQYF. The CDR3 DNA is TGTGCCAGCAGACTCAGCGGGAGTTACGAGCAGTACTTC. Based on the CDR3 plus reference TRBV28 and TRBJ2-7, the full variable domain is DVKVTQSSRYLVKRTGEKVFLECVQDMDHENMFWYRQDPGLGLRLIYFSYDVKMKEKGDIPEGYSVSREKKERFSLILESASTNQTSMYLCASRLSGSYEQYFGPGTRLTVT.

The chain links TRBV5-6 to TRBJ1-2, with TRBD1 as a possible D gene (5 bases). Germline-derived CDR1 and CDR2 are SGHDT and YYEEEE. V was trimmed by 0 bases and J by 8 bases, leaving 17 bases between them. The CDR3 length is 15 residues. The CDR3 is CASSLVRRAGSGYTF. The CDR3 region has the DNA TGTGCCAGCAGCTTGGTGCGTCGGGCAGGGAGCGGCTACACCTTC.

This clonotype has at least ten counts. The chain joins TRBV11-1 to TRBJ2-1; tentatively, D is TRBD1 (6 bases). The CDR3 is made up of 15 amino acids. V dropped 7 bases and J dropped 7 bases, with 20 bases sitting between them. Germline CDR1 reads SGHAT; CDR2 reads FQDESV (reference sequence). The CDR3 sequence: CASTSGWQGTNEQFF. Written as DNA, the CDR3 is TGTGCCAGCACCTCAGGCTGGCAGGGGACGAATGAGCAGTTCTTC.

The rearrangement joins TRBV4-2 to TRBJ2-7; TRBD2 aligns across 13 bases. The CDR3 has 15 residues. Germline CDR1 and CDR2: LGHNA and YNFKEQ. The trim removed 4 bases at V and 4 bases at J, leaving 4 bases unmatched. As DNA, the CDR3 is TGTGCCAGCAGCCCTCGGACTAGCGGGGGTTACGAGCAGTACTTC. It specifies CASSPRTSGGYEQYF.

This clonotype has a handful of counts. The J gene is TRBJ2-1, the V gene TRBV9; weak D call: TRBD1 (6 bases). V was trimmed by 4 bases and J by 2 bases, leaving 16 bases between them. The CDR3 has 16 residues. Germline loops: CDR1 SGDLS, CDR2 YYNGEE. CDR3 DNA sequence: TGTGCCAGCAGCCGGACAGCGACACAAACCTACAATGAGCAGTTCTTC. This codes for CASSRTATQTYNEQFF.

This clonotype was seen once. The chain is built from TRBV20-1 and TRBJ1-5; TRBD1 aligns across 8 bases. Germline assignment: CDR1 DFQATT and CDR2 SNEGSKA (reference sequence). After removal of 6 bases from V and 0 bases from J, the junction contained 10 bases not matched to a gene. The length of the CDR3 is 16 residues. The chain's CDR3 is CSALTGGALSNQPQHF. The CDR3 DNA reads TGCAGTGCCCTAACAGGGGGTGCCCTTAGCAATCAGCCCCAGCATTTT.

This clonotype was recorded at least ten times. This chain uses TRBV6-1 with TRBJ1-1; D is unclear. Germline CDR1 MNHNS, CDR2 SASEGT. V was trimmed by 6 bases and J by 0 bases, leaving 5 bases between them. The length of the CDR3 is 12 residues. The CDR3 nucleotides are TGTGCCAGCAGACTTATGAACACTGAAGCTTTCTTT. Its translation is CASRLMNTEAFF.

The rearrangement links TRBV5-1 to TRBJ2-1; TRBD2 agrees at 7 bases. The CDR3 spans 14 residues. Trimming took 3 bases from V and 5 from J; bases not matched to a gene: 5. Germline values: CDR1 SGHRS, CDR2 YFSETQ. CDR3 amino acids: CASSSQGLNNEQFF. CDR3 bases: TGCGCCAGCAGCTCCCAGGGACTAAACAATGAGCAGTTCTTC.

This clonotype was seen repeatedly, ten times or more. CDR3 protein: CASRRTGNHNEQFF. The DNA of the CDR3 is TGTGCCAGTCGGAGGACAGGGAACCACAATGAGCAGTTCTTC. The J gene is TRBJ2-1, the V gene TRBV27; TRBD1 agrees at 8 bases. J lost 5 bases, V lost 9 bases, and 9 bases had no gene match. Germline loops: CDR1 MNHEY, CDR2 SMNVEV (reference sequence). CDR3 length: 14 amino acids.

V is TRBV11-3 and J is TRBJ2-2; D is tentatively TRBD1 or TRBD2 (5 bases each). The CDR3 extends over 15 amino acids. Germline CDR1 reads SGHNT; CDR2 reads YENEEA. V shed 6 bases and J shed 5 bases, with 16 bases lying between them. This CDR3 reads CASSPGGEITGELFF. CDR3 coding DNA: TGTGCCAGCAGTCCTGGGGGAGAAATAACCGGGGAGCTGTTTTTT.

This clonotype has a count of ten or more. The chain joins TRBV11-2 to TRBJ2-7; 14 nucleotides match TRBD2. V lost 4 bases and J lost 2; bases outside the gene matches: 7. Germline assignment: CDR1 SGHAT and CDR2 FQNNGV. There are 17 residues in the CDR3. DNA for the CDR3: TGTGCCAGCAGCTCCTCCCAGACTAGCGGGAGGGCCTACGAGCAGTACTTC. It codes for CASSSSQTSGRAYEQYF. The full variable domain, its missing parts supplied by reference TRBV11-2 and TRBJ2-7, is EAGVAQSPRYKIIEKRQSVAFWCNPISGHATLYWYQQILGQGPKLLIQFQNNGVVDDSQLPKDRFSAERLKGVDSTLKIQPAKLEDSAVYLCASSSSQTSGRAYEQYFGPGTRLTVT.

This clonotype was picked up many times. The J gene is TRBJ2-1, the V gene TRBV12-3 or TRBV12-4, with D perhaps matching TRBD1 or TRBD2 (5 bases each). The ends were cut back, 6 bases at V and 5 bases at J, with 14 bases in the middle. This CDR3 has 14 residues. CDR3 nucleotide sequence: TGTGCCAGCAGGCACACCGGGGACGACAATGAGCAGTTCTTC. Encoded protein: CASRHTGDDNEQFF.

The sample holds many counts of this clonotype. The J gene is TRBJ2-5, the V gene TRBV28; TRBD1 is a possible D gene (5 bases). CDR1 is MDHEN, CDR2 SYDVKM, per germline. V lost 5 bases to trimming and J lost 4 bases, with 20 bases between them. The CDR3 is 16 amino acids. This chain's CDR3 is CASSLPSGIGAETQYF. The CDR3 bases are TGTGCCAGCAGTCTCCCCTCGGGCATAGGGGCAGAGACCCAGTACTTC.

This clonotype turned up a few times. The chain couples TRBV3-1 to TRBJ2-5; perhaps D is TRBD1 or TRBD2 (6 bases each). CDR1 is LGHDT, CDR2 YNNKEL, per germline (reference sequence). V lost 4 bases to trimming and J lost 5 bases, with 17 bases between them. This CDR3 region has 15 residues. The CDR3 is CASSRGRGGGETQYF. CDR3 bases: TGTGCCAGCAGCCGGGGGCGGGGAGGCGGGGAGACCCAGTACTTC.

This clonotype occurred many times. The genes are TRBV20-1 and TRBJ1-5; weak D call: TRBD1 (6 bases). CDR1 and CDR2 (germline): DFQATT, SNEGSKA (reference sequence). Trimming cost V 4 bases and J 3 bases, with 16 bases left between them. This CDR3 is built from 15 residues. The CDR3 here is CSAIPGGRINQPQHF. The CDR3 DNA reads TGCAGTGCTATCCCGGGGGGGCGGATCAATCAGCCCCAGCATTTT.

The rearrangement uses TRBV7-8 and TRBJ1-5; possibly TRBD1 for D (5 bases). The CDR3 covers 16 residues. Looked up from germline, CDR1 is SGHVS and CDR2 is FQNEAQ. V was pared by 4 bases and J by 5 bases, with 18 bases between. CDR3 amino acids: CASSSKIRATDQPQHF. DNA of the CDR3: TGTGCCAGCAGCTCAAAGATCAGAGCGACAGATCAGCCCCAGCATTTT.

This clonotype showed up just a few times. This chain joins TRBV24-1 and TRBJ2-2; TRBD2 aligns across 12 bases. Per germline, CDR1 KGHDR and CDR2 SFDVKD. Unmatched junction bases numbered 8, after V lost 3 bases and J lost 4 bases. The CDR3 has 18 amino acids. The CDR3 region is CATSDPTSGSFFTGELFF. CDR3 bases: TGTGCCACCAGTGATCCGACTAGCGGGAGTTTTTTCACCGGGGAGCTGTTTTTT.

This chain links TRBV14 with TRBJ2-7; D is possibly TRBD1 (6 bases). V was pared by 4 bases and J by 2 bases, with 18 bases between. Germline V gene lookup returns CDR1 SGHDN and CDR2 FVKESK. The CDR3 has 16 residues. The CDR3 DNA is TGTGCCAGCAGCCGCGGACAGATTTCATTAACCTACGAGCAGTACTTC. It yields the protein CASSRGQISLTYEQYF.

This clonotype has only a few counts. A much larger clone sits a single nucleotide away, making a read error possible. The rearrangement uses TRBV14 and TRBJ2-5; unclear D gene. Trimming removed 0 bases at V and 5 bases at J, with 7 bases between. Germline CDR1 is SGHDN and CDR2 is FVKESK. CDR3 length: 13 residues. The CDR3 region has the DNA TGTGCCAGCAGCCAAGATTTGGGGGAGACCCAGTACTTC. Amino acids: CASSQDLGETQYF.